These 28 T cell receptor beta chains share one sample of origin, sequenced in a study of blood T cell repertoires in COVID-19. Only in-frame clones appear in the TCRdb table, and some are missing; sequencing was by immunoSEQ multiplex PCR. The repertoire has 280,000 or so clones, nearly 90% of them found once; the top ten carry less than 10%. Sequenced input: peripheral blood. These receptors originate from a man between 18 and 29 years old with active or convalescent COVID-19.

The V call is TRBV11-2, the J call TRBJ1-1; D not resolved. Germline V gives CDR1 SGHAT, CDR2 FQNNGV. V was trimmed by 2 bases and J by 1 base, leaving 14 bases between them. The CDR3 consists of 16 residues. The CDR3: CASSLTGARRNTEAFF. The DNA for the CDR3 is TGTGCCAGCAGCTTAACGGGAGCCAGGAGGAACACTGAAGCTTTCTTT.

The CDR3 protein is CASSLGGISGANVLTF. CDR3 DNA: TGCGCCAGCAGCTTAGGAGGGATCTCTGGGGCCAACGTCCTGACTTTC. V is TRBV5-1 and J is TRBJ2-6; tentatively, D is TRBD2 (6 bases). The V gene's germline CDR1 is SGHRS and CDR2 YFSETQ. V lost 2 bases and J lost 0, with 9 bases in between. This CDR3 has 16 amino acids.

The rearrangement links TRBV2 to TRBJ1-1; 7 nucleotides match TRBD1. The CDR3 is 14 residues long. In germline, CDR1 is SNHLY, CDR2 FYNNEI. V lost 4 bases and J lost 7; bases outside the gene matches: 9. The CDR3 is CASSVSGQPREAFF. CDR3 bases: TGTGCCAGCAGTGTGTCGGGACAGCCCCGTGAAGCTTTCTTT. Filled out from reference TRBV2 and TRBJ1-1, the complete variable domain reads EPEVTQTPSHQVTQMGQEVILRCVPISNHLYFYWYRQILGQKVEFLVSFYNNEISEKSEIFDDQFSVERPDGSNFTLKIRSTKLEDSAMYFCASSVSGQPREAFFGQGTRLTVV.

Regarding this clone: A junction end diverges from the germline sequence, so it may reflect a read error. This sequence joins TRBV6-1 and TRBJ1-2; 11 bases are shared with TRBD1. The CDR3 runs 16 residues. Germline V gene data show CDR1 as MNHNS and CDR2 as SASEGT. CDR3 DNA: TGTGCCAGCAGAGAAGGGACAGGGGGTTTCATCTATGGCTACACCTTC. It translates to CASREGTGGFIYGYTF.

The CDR3 loop is CASTSGPGYEQYF. CDR3 in DNA: TGTGCCAGCACCTCCGGACCAGGGTACGAGCAGTACTTC. The chain joins TRBV5-4 to TRBJ2-7; the D gene is possibly TRBD1 (5 bases). The V and J ends lost 6 bases and 4 bases respectively, with 14 bases between them. CDR1 is SGHNT, CDR2 YYREEE, per germline (reference sequence). The CDR3 totals 13 residues.

This clone appeared once. The V gene is TRBV18, the J gene TRBJ1-5, with a weak D call TRBD1 (6 bases). Germline V gene lookup returns CDR1 KGHSH and CDR2 LQKENI. Trimming left V 3 bases short and J 3 bases short, with 12 bases between. The CDR3 is 15 amino acids. Here the CDR3 reads CASSPGDNLNQPQHF. As DNA, the CDR3 is TGTGCCAGCTCACCGGGGGACAACCTCAATCAGCCCCAGCATTTT.

The chain combines TRBV9 with TRBJ2-3; no definite D call. V dropped 0 bases and J dropped 6 bases, with 8 bases sitting between them. The V gene's germline CDR1 is SGDLS and CDR2 YYNGEE. CDR3 length: 13 amino acids. The CDR3 sequence: CASSVASVDTQYF. The CDR3 region has the DNA TGTGCCAGCAGCGTAGCGTCCGTGGATACGCAGTATTTT.

The chain uses TRBV4-1 and TRBJ2-5; D perhaps matches TRBD2 (5 bases). CDR1 MGHRA and CDR2 YSYEKL come from the germline V gene. The CDR3 consists of 15 residues. V was cut by 2 bases and J by 3 bases, with 13 bases left in between. As DNA, the CDR3 is TGCGCCAGCAGCCAAAAGGTCGGGGAAGAAGAGACCCAGTACTTC. It encodes CASSQKVGEEETQYF.

V and J are TRBV12-3 or TRBV12-4 and TRBJ1-5; D gene uncertain. CDR3 length: 13 residues. Trimming removed 2 bases from V and 2 bases from J, with 4 bases in between. CDR3: CASSLRGNQPQHF. In DNA, the CDR3 is TGTGCCAGCAGTTTACGGGGCAATCAGCCCCAGCATTTT.

The chain is built from TRBV14 and TRBJ2-7; 8 nucleotides match TRBD1. CDR1 and CDR2 (germline): SGHDN, FVKESK. The CDR3 sequence is 15 residues long. V gave up 5 bases and J gave up 2 bases; unmatched junction bases: 8. In DNA, the CDR3 is TGTGCCAGCAGCAAACCGGGACAGGCGGCCTACGAGCAGTACTTC. It codes for CASSKPGQAAYEQYF.

The genes are TRBV3-1 (or the pseudogene TRBV3-2) and TRBJ1-1; D possibly corresponds to TRBD1 (6 bases). Germline CDR1 reads LGHDT; CDR2 reads YNNKEL (reference sequence). The CDR3 is 13 residues long. Trimming removed 6 bases from V and 1 base from J, with 9 bases in between. The CDR3 DNA is TGTGCCAGCAGTCTGACAGGGAACACTGAAGCTTTCTTT. It translates to CASSLTGNTEAFF.

V gene TRBV4-2 combines with J gene TRBJ1-5; TRBD1 matches at 8 bases. Germline CDR1 LGHNA, CDR2 YNFKEQ. Trimming cost V 5 bases and J 8 bases; bases outside gene matches: 8. The CDR3 has 14 amino acids. The CDR3 reads CASSADRGAEPQHF. The CDR3 bases are TGTGCCAGCAGCGCCGACAGGGGCGCTGAGCCCCAGCATTTT.

This chain uses TRBV6-2 or TRBV6-3 with TRBJ1-5; D is ambiguous. V lost 5 bases and J 0 bases, leaving 8 bases between the germline ends. Germline V gene data show CDR1 as MNHEY and CDR2 as SVGEGT. The CDR3 is 14 amino acids. The CDR3: CASSAWSSNQPQHF. The CDR3 DNA follows: TGTGCCAGCAGTGCGTGGAGTAGCAATCAGCCCCAGCATTTT.

The chain employs TRBV2 and TRBJ2-1, with D possibly matching TRBD1 (6 bases). Trimming left V 6 bases short and J 4 bases short, with 13 bases between. This CDR3 is built from 14 residues. Germline V gives CDR1 SNHLY, CDR2 FYNNEI. CDR3 sequence (DNA): TGTGCCAGCAGGGACAGTTTTCTATACAATGAGCAGTTCTTC. Protein product: CASRDSFLYNEQFF.

The J gene is TRBJ1-2, the V gene TRBV2, with TRBD1 as a possible D gene (6 bases). This CDR3 region has 19 residues. The germline V gene encodes CDR1 SNHLY and CDR2 FYNNEI. V lost 0 bases and J 2 bases, leaving 22 bases between the germline ends. The CDR3, as DNA: TGTGCCAGCAGTGAAGCTGGAATCCGACAGGAAAGGTTCAACTATGGCTACACCTTC. This sequence encodes CASSEAGIRQERFNYGYTF.

The chain is built from TRBV24-1 and TRBJ2-3; 15 nucleotides line up with TRBD2. J gave up 1 base and V 3 bases, and 7 bases lay outside the gene matches. The CDR3 has 19 residues. The germline V gene encodes CDR1 KGHDR and CDR2 SFDVKD. The CDR3 is CATSDHGLAGGLGTDTQYF. In DNA, the CDR3 is TGTGCCACCAGTGATCATGGACTAGCGGGGGGGCTGGGCACAGATACGCAGTATTTT.

V and J are TRBV5-6 and TRBJ1-1, with D perhaps TRBD1 (5 bases). The germline V gene has CDR1 SGHDT and CDR2 YYEEEE. Between the trimmed V and J ends, which lost 6 bases and 7 bases, there was a span of 16 bases. CDR3 size: 13 residues. This chain's CDR3 is CASNHGHGDEAFF. CDR3 in DNA: TGTGCCAGCAACCACGGACACGGCGATGAAGCTTTCTTT.

The chain carries TRBV11-2 and TRBJ1-2; TRBD1 matches 9 bases. CDR3 length: 16 amino acids. Germline CDR1 is SGHAT and CDR2 is FQNNGV. V shed 2 bases, J shed 6 bases, and the junction held 10 bases outside the gene matches. The CDR3 here is CASSLFRDRGFNGYTF. CDR3 nucleotide sequence: TGTGCCAGCAGCTTATTCAGAGACAGGGGGTTCAATGGCTACACCTTC.

The genes are TRBV12-3 or TRBV12-4 and TRBJ1-1; D uncertain. There are 12 residues in the CDR3. Trimming removed 3 bases from V and 2 bases from J, with 4 bases in between. CDR3 amino acids: CASSFINTEAFF. As DNA, the CDR3 is TGTGCCAGCAGTTTCATTAACACTGAAGCTTTCTTT.

The sample holds one count of this clone. Just one base apart from a much larger clone, this may be a read error. The chain employs TRBV27 and TRBJ1-2, with D perhaps matching TRBD1 (5 bases). The CDR3 is 13 residues long. The V and J ends lost 5 bases and 0 bases respectively, with 7 bases between them. Germline lookup yields CDR1 MNHEY and CDR2 SMNVEV (reference sequence). In DNA form, the CDR3 reads TGTGCCAGCAGTCCGACAGCTAACTATGGCTACACCTTC. It encodes CASSPTANYGYTF.

The V and J genes are TRBV5-4 and TRBJ2-2; TRBD1 aligns across 9 bases. After removal of 2 bases from V and 1 base from J, the junction contained 6 bases not matched to a gene. The CDR3 is made up of 17 amino acids. Germline values: CDR1 SGHNT, CDR2 YYREEE (reference sequence). CDR3 coding DNA: TGTGCCAGCAGCTTATCACAGGGGGCAGTGAACACCGGGGAGCTGTTTTTT. Translation gives CASSLSQGAVNTGELFF.

J is TRBJ1-2 and V is TRBV19; 9 nucleotides agree with TRBD1. The CDR3 totals 15 residues. In germline, CDR1 is LNHDA, CDR2 SQIVND (reference sequence). Losses at the gene ends were 5 bases for V and 4 bases for J; bases not matched to a gene: 8. The CDR3 region has the DNA TGTGCCAGTAGTGAGCACAGGGGGCAGGGCTATGGCTACACCTTC. Encoded protein: CASSEHRGQGYGYTF.

V gene TRBV11-2 combines with J gene TRBJ2-7, with D possibly TRBD2 on 5 matching bases. The CDR3 loop spans 14 amino acids. Trimming shortened V by 5 bases and J by 0 bases, and 11 bases separated the two germline ends. Germline lookup yields CDR1 SGHAT and CDR2 FQNNGV. CDR3 coding DNA: TGTGCCAGCAGCGTCGGACTTCCCTCCTACGAGCAGTACTTC. It codes for CASSVGLPSYEQYF.

The chain carries TRBV11-3 and TRBJ2-3, with TRBD2 identical over 11 bases. The CDR3 has 18 amino acids. V shed 0 bases, J shed 3 bases, and the junction held 8 bases outside the gene matches. Germline CDR1 and CDR2: SGHNT and YENEEA. Here the CDR3 reads CASSLDSGGASWTDTQYF. In nucleotides, the CDR3 is TGTGCCAGCAGCTTAGATAGCGGGGGGGCCAGTTGGACAGATACGCAGTATTTT.

The genes are TRBV6-6 and TRBJ2-3; 8 bases are shared with TRBD2. This CDR3 contains 16 residues. CDR1 is MNHNY, CDR2 SVGAGI, per germline (reference sequence). J lost 6 bases, V lost 4 bases, and 12 bases had no gene match. The CDR3 protein is CASSFLRGGASDTQYF. The CDR3 region has the DNA TGTGCCAGCAGTTTCCTACGGGGGGGGGCAAGTGATACGCAGTATTTT.

CDR3: CASSLFSDRGAGNTIYF. In DNA, the CDR3 is TGTGCCAGCAGTTTATTTTCGGACAGGGGAGCTGGAAACACCATATATTTT. The genes are TRBV27 and TRBJ1-3; 9 nucleotides agree with TRBD1. With 1 base clipped from V and 2 bases from J, the junction kept 6 bases outside the gene matches. The CDR3 spans 17 residues. In germline, CDR1 is MNHEY, CDR2 SMNVEV (reference sequence).

The chain has TRBV2 and TRBJ2-1; a weak D match, TRBD2 (6 bases). V was cut by 4 bases and J by 9 bases, with 13 bases left in between. Germline V gene lookup returns CDR1 SNHLY and CDR2 FYNNEI. The CDR3 contains 13 residues. The CDR3 is CASSVRGLREQFF. The DNA of the CDR3 is TGTGCCAGCAGTGTGCGGGGTCTTCGTGAGCAGTTCTTC.

J is TRBJ1-2 and V is TRBV11-2; perhaps TRBD1 as D (5 bases). V was pared by 1 base and J by 5 bases, with 14 bases between. Germline CDR1 SGHAT, CDR2 FQNNGV. The CDR3 is made up of 15 amino acids. CDR3 in amino acids: CASSLGVRDWYGYTF. DNA for the CDR3: TGTGCCAGCAGCTTAGGAGTCAGGGATTGGTATGGCTACACCTTC.